What follows is one TCR beta chain and its context. The antigen is unknown. Autoimmune disease history or systemic immunosuppression excluded patients. V was trimmed by 6 bases and J by 10 bases, leaving 18 bases between them. The CDR3 runs to 13 residues. Germline CDR1 is SNHLY and CDR2 is FYNNEI. These data belong to a study of OX40 agonist ivuxolimab in advanced cancers. Study context: Partial responses occurred in three patients (one hepatocellular carcinoma, two cutaneous melanoma).

This table comes from immunoSEQ multiplex PCR, and its TCRdb copy is limited to in-frame clones, with some not included. The repertoire includes 70,000 to 80,000 clones, roughly 86% of them detected once, and approximately 0.8% sits in the top ten. Study-wide results and limits: There were, on average, more expanded clones in CD8+ T cells than in CD4+. What antigens the expanded peripheral T cells recognized was never established.

The chain uses TRBV2 and TRBJ2-5; either TRBD1 or TRBD2 may fit D (6 bases each). Specimen: CD4+ or CD8+ T cells sorted from blood, collected in a trial of the OX40 agonist ivuxolimab. The sequence was obtained from an adult with an advanced solid tumor such as melanoma, head and neck, liver or kidney cancer. CDR3 DNA: TGTGCCAGCAGCGAGGGGGGTGGAACCATCCAGTACTTC. Translating gives CASSEGGGTIQYF.